This T cell receptor beta chain was captured in a study of T cell clones after liver transplantation. About the study: Until 12-24 months post-transplant, subjects got standard immunosuppression and no induction. Tolerant meant at least one year fully off immunosuppression without liver enzymes above twice normal.

Notes on the study in general: Compared with third party-reactive sequences, donor-reactive ones declined more, independent of withdrawal success.

This CDR3 spans 16 amino acids. V was trimmed by 8 bases and J by 2 bases, leaving 18 bases between them. The V gene's germline CDR1 is SNHLY and CDR2 FYNNEI. Notes on this clone: Its target is unknown.

Using immunoSEQ multiplex PCR, the repertoire was profiled, and TCRdb retains in-frame clones only, with some absent. The sample lists 20,000 to 25,000 clones, roughly 92% occurring once. This receptor was obtained from a human patient who received a liver transplant. Some T cells here may be from the graft donor. V gene TRBV2 combines with J gene TRBJ2-2; D is perhaps TRBD1 (5 bases). Source: CD8+ T cells from blood, taken around 25 months after liver transplant. In DNA form, the CDR3 reads TGTGCCAGCTTCTACCAGGGAAATATAAACACCGGGGAGCTGTTTTTT. This encodes CASFYQGNINTGELFF.